This T cell receptor (beta chain) appears in the sequencing data of a study of tumor-infiltrating lymphocytes in primary liver carcinoma. Study-level results: Representation across all five tumor regions was limited to only about 8-25% of top clones. Blood fell significantly below tumors in its top-250-clone fraction (p = 0.039). Pairs comparing tumor with adjacent tissue or blood overlapped less than pairs drawn from tumor regions.

CDR3 length: 13 amino acids. V lost 5 bases and J lost 7, with 12 bases in between. Germline values: CDR1 MDHEN, CDR2 SYDVKM. Taking about 19-31 mg of unsorted bulk tissue, the authors co-extracted RNA and DNA. Every tumor sample held more than 85% viable tumor cells. For this clonotype: Its antigen is as yet unknown.

Synthesis of TCR beta cDNA was carried out from 500 ng total RNA with a constant-region primer. Investigators got TCR beta libraries out of three nested multiplex PCR rounds, done with slightly modified ARM-PCR. Two initial PCR rounds of about 11 cycles each paired TRBV1-TRBV30 forward primers with a C-beta reverse primer. TCRdb analysed the multiplex PCR reads with MiXCR anew, one entry per CDR3 protein. Among about 110,000 distinct CDR3 sequences, around two thirds were seen once, and the ten largest hold around 8.5%. The chain uses TRBV28 and TRBJ2-1; no firm D call. Sequencing was performed on liver tumor tissue from sampling region 1. Subset given: tumor region T1, superior pole. The clonotype originates from an older woman with primary liver carcinoma and hepatitis B virus infection. CDR3 nucleotide sequence: TGTGCCAGCAGTACCCCGACAAGAAATGAGCAGTTCTTC. This encodes CASSTPTRNEQFF.